This is a list of T cell receptor beta chains from one sample in a study of T-cell memory formation after mild COVID-19. In TCRdb, the 5' RACE reads were re-called with MiXCR into one record per CDR3 protein. This sample yields 470,000 or so distinct CDR3 sequences, of which about 19% are seen a single time; 7.5% to 9.5% belongs to the top ten. Sequencing was done on a sample of PBMCs or a T cell subset sorted from them (not recorded which). These receptor sequences come from an adult woman who had mild COVID-19 (a few samples of this study predate the infection). Cell type and time point are not known. Each CDR3 is given with its conserved first and last residue. The D gene is left open where the match is weak. A row's size may be missing; if present it is once, few, many or a size class.

V	D	J	size	DNA	CDR3
TRBV5-1	.	TRBJ1-2	.	TGCGCCAGCAGCTTGGGGTCGACAGCGCGGTTAGGACGCTCCTCCTATGGCTACACCTTC	CASSLGSTARLGRSSYGYTF
TRBV6-2/TRBV6-3	.	TRBJ2-1	.	TGTGCCAGCAGTTACTCCCTGCCCTCGAATGAGCAGTTCTTC	CASSYSLPSNEQFF
TRBV5-1	.	TRBJ2-7	once	TGCGCCAGCAGCATCTCCAGGGGAGGGGACGAGCAGTACTTC	CASSISRGGDEQYF
TRBV10-3	TRBD1	TRBJ2-7	few	TGTGCCATCAGTGAGTTTGGGACAGGATCCTACGAGCAGTACTTC	CAISEFGTGSYEQYF
TRBV10-3	TRBD1	TRBJ1-5	.	TGTGCCATCAGCCAGGGACAGACAAGACAGCCCCAGCATTTT	CAISQGQTRQPQHF
TRBV7-2	.	TRBJ2-2	.	TGTGCCAGCAGCTCACGCGGTACAAGGCTTACTAGATCAAACACCGGGGAGCTGTTTTTT	CASSSRGTRLTRSNTGELFF
TRBV6-2/TRBV6-3	.	TRBJ1-5	.	TGTGCCAGCAGTTGGACAGAGCTAAATCAGCCCCAGCATTTT	CASSWTELNQPQHF
TRBV15	TRBD1	TRBJ2-2	.	TGTGCCACCAGCAGCCAGGGGGCAGGCACCGGGGAGCTGTTTTTT	CATSSQGAGTGELFF
TRBV6-1	.	TRBJ2-3	few	TGTGCCAGCAGGGACGGGACTTTCCACACAGATACGCAGTATTTT	CASRDGTFHTDTQYF
TRBV5-1	TRBD2	TRBJ2-2	few	TGCGCCAGCAGTCTAGCGGGAGTTTTCACCGGGGAGCTGTTTTTT	CASSLAGVFTGELFF
TRBV7-2	TRBD1	TRBJ2-1	few	TGTGCCAGCAGCTTAGGGGGGACAGGGTCGAAAAATGAGCAGTTCTTC	CASSLGGTGSKNEQFF
TRBV3-1	TRBD1	TRBJ1-1	.	TGTGCCAGCAGCGTACAGACAGGGGGCTACGATGAAGCTTTCTTT	CASSVQTGGYDEAFF
TRBV20-1	TRBD1	TRBJ1-3	.	TGCAGTGCTAGAGGGGACAGGGGCGGAGGAAACACCATATATTTT	CSARGDRGGGNTIYF
TRBV15	.	TRBJ2-3	few	TGTGCCACCAGCAGAGACGCGGGGTACACAGATACGCAGTATTTT	CATSRDAGYTDTQYF
TRBV7-9	TRBD2	TRBJ2-1	.	TGTGCCAGCAGCACTAGCGGGTACTACAATGAGCAGTTCTTC	CASSTSGYYNEQFF
TRBV13	.	TRBJ2-7	few	TGTGCCAGCAGCTTCCGTTATTACGAGCAGTACTTC	CASSFRYYEQYF
TRBV10-3	.	TRBJ2-2	.	TGTGCCATCAGGGCGACAGGGAACACCGGGGAGCTGTTTTTT	CAIRATGNTGELFF
TRBV2	TRBD1	TRBJ2-7	.	TGTGCCAGCAGTAAAGGGACAGGGGTAAGCGAGCAGTACTTC	CASSKGTGVSEQYF
TRBV29-1	TRBD1	TRBJ2-3	.	TGCAGCGTTGAGGCCGACAGGGTTGGGGACACAGATACGCAGTATTTT	CSVEADRVGDTDTQYF
TRBV6-5	.	TRBJ1-2	.	TGTGCCAGCAGCCCGGGATCACATGGCTACACCTTC	CASSPGSHGYTF
TRBV7-2	TRBD1	TRBJ1-2	once	TGTGCCAGCAGCTTTCAGGGGGTGGACTATGGCTACACCTTC	CASSFQGVDYGYTF
TRBV29-1	.	TRBJ1-3	few	TGCAGCGTTGGACAGGACTCTGGAAACACCATATATTTT	CSVGQDSGNTIYF
TRBV24-1	.	TRBJ2-5	.	TGTGCCACCAGTGATCACGGGACCATTCAAGAGACCCAGTACTTC	CATSDHGTIQETQYF
TRBV29-1	TRBD1	TRBJ1-1	.	TGCAGCGACGGGGACAGGAGTAGCACTGAAGCTTTCTTT	CSDGDRSSTEAFF
TRBV29-1	.	TRBJ2-3	.	TGCAGCGCCGGATTGCCTTCGGGGCAGGGGTACACAGATACGCAGTATTTT	CSAGLPSGQGYTDTQYF
TRBV30	.	TRBJ2-2	.	TGTGCGGTGGGAGCAAGCACCGGGGAGCTGTTTTTT	CAVGASTGELFF
TRBV11-2	.	TRBJ2-2	once	TGTGCCAGCAGCCTCGACCCAACCACGTGGACCGGGGAGCTGTTTTTT	CASSLDPTTWTGELFF
TRBV7-3	.	TRBJ2-2	.	TGTGCCAGCAGCGCCTACTCCGCCCTGAACACCGGGGAGCTGTTTTTT	CASSAYSALNTGELFF
TRBV24-1	TRBD1	TRBJ1-2	.	TGTGCCACCAGTGATTTCGACAGGGAATATGGCTACACCTTC	CATSDFDREYGYTF
TRBV7-2	TRBD2	TRBJ2-5	few	TGTGCCAGCAGCCCGCCGTGGAGCGGGAAAGAGACCCAGTACTTC	CASSPPWSGKETQYF
TRBV20-1	.	TRBJ2-3	.	TGCAGTGCTAGAGTGTTCGGGGTCCTGGGGGATACGCAGTATTTT	CSARVFGVLGDTQYF
TRBV3-1	.	TRBJ1-1	few	TGTGCCAGCAGCCAATCGGTCGATGGGACTGAAGCTTTCTTT	CASSQSVDGTEAFF
TRBV12-3/TRBV12-4	.	TRBJ1-2	.	TGTGCCAGCAGTTTATCCGACCGAGATCAGGAGGGCTACACCTTC	CASSLSDRDQEGYTF
TRBV14	.	TRBJ1-6	.	TGTGCCAGCAGCCAAGTTCTACAGGATAATTCACCCCTCCACTTT	CASSQVLQDNSPLHF
TRBV4-3	.	TRBJ2-3	.	TGCGCCAGCAGCCGAGACTTACAGGAGACGACTAGCACAGATACGCAGTATTTT	CASSRDLQETTSTDTQYF
TRBV10-3	TRBD2	TRBJ2-7	few	TGTGCCATCACCGATGGTAGCGGGAGCGGGGAGCAGTACTTC	CAITDGSGSGEQYF
TRBV6-2/TRBV6-3	.	TRBJ2-3	many	TGTGCCAGCAGTCCCCGGACGCTAACTAGCACAGATACGCAGTATTTT	CASSPRTLTSTDTQYF
TRBV7-2	TRBD1	TRBJ2-2	.	TGTGCCAGCAGCTCCTTGGGACAGGGTTTGACGGGTCGAGTCGGGGAGCTGTTTTTT	CASSSLGQGLTGRVGELFF